The rows below give T cell receptor beta chains drawn from one sample of a study of T cell responses to AZD1222 COVID-19 vaccine. Sequenced by immunoSEQ multiplex PCR; TCRdb stores in-frame clones only, minus some. In the table there are some 96,000 clones, about nine tenths of which are singletons. Specimen: peripheral blood, collected on day 0 of AZD1222 vaccination. The source of these receptors is an adult in good health. Each CDR3 is given without its conserved first and last residue.

TRBV6-5 | ASSQDTQGEQY
TRBV29-1 | SVRDAYEQY
TRBV7-2 | ASSASSGGAYEQY
TRBV15 | ATSRVGRVNEKLF
TRBV19 | ASRRSGYGYT
TRBV6-5 | ASSYVTGDTEAF
TRBV5-8 | ASSSLQDSPLH
TRBV21-1 | ASSPAGGENEQF
TRBV18 | ASSPPSAYEQY
TRBV5-1 | ASSSAEVPGYEQY
TRBV5-6 | ASTSQGAHSNQPQH
TRBV13 | ASSLQGIEQY
TRBV27 | ASSPGQGSNYGYT
TRBV2 | ASRGAGGLYGYT
TRBV18 | ASSPGGPGQGLVYEQY
TRBV6-5 | ASSYSEFNERF
TRBV2 | ASSEFPYRDQPQH
TRBV10-1 | ASSESRSHKGAYEQY
TRBV30 | AWSAYETTNEKLF
TRBV19 | ASSPRGQEADTQY
TRBV3-1/TRBV3-2 | ASSPRLGSSGNTIY
TRBV6-4 | ASSETGAAADTQY